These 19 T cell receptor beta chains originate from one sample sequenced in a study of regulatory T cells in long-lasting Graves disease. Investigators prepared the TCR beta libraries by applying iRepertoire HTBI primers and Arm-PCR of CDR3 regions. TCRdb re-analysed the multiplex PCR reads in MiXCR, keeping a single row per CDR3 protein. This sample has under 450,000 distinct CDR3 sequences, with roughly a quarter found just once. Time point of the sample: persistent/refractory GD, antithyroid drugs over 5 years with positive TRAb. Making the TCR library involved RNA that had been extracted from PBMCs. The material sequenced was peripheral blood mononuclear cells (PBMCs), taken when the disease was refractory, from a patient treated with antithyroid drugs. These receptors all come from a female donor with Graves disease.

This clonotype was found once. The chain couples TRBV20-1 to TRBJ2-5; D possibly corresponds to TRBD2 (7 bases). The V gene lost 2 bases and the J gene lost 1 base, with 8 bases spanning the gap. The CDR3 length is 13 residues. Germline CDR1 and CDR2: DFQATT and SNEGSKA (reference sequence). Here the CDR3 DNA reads TGCAGTGCTAGAAGGGGGGGCCAAGAGACCCAGTACTTC. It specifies CSARRGGQETQYF.

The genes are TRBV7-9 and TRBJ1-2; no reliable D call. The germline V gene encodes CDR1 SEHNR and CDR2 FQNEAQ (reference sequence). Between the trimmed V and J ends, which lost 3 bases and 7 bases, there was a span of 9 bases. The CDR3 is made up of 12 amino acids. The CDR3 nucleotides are TGTGCCAGCAGCTTCGCCGACTGTGGCTACACCTTC. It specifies CASSFADCGYTF.

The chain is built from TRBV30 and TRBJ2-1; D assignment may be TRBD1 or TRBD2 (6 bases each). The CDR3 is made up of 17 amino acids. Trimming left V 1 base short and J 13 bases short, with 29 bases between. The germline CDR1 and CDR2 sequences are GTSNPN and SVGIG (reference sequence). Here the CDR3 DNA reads TGTGCCTGGAGTGGCTTTGTTGGCGGTTTTCCAAGGGGGGATCAGTTCTTC. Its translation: CAWSGFVGGFPRGDQFF. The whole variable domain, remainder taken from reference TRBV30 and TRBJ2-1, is SQTIHQWPATLVQPVGSPLSLECTVEGTSNPNLYWYRQAAGRGLQLLFYSVGIGQISSEVPQNLSASRPQDRQFILSSKKLLLSDSGFYLCAWSGFVGGFPRGDQFFGPGTRLTVL.

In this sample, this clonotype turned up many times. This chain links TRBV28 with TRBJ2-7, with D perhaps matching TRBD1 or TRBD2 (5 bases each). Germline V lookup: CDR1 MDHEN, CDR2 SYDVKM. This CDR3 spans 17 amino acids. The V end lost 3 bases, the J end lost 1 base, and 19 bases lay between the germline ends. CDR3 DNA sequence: TGTGCCAGCAGTTTTAACGCCGACCAGTGGGGGTCCTACGAGCAGTACTTC. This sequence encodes CASSFNADQWGSYEQYF.

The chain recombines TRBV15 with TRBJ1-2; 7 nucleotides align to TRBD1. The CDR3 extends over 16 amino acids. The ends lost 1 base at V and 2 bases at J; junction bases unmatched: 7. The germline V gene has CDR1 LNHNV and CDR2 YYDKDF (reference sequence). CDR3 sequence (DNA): TGTGCCACCAGCAGAGGCAGACCGGGACAGAACTATGGCTACACCTTC. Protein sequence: CATSRGRPGQNYGYTF.

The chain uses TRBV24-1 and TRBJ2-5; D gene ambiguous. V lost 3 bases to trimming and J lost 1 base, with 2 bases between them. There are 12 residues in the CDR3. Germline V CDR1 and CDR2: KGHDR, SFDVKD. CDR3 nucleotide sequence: TGTGCCACCAGTGATCGCCAAGAGACCCAGTACTTC. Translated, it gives CATSDRQETQYF.

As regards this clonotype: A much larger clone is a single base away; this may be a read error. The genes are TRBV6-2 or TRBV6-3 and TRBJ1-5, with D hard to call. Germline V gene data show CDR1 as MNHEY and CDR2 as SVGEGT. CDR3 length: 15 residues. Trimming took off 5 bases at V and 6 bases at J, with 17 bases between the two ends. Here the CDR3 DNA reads TGTGCCAGCAGTGAAGAAGGCATCCCCACTCAGCCCCAGCATTTT. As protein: CASSEEGIPTQPQHF.

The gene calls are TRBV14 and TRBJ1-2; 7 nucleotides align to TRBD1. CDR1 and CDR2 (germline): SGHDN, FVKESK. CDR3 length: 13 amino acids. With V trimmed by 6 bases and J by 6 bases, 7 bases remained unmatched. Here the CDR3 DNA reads TGTGCCAGCAGAAACAGGGGTTCCGATGGCTACACCTTC. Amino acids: CASRNRGSDGYTF.

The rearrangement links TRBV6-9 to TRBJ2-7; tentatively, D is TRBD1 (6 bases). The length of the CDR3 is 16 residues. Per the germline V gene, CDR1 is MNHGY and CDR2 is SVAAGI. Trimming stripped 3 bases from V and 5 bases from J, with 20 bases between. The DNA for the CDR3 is TGTGCCAGCAGTTACCAACCGGGACAACCTTTGGACGAGCAGTACTTC. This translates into CASSYQPGQPLDEQYF.

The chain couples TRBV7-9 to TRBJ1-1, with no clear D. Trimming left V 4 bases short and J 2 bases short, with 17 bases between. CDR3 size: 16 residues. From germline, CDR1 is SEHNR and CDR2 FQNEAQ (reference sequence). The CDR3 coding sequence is TGTGCCAGCAGCTCCTTCTGGGCGCAGTCAAACACTGAAGCTTTCTTT. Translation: CASSSFWAQSNTEAFF.

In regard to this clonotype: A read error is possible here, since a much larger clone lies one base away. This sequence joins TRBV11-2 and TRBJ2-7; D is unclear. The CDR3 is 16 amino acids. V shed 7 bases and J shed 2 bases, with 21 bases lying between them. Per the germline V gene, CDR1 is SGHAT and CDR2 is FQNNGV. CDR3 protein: CASNSRSGGWAYEQYF. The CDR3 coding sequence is TGTGCCAGCAACTCCCGGTCTGGCGGATGGGCCTACGAGCAGTACTTC.

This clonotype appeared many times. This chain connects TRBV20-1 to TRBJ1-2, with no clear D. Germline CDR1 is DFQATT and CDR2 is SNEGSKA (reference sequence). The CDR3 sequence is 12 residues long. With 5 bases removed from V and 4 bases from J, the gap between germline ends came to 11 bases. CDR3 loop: CSAYERIYGYTF. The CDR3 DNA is TGCAGTGCTTATGAGAGGATCTATGGCTACACCTTC.

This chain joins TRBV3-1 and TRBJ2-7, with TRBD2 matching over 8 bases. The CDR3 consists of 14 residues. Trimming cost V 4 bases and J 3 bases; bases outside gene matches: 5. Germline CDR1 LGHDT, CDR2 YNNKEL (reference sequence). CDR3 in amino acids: CASSPLAGNYEQYF. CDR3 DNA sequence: TGTGCCAGCAGCCCTCTAGCGGGTAACTACGAGCAGTACTTC.

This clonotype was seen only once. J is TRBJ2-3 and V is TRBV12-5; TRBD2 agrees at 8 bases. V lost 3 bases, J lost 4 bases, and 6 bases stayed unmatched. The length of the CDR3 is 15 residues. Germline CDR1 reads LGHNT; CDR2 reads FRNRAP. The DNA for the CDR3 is TGTGCTAGTGGTTTCTCGGGGGGGCTCGCAGATACGCAGTATTTT. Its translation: CASGFSGGLADTQYF.

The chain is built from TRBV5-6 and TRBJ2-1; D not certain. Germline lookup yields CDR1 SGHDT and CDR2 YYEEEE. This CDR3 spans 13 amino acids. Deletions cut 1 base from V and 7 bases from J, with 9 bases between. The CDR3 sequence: CASSLTYGNEQFF. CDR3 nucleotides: TGTGCCAGCAGCTTGACGTACGGGAATGAGCAGTTCTTC. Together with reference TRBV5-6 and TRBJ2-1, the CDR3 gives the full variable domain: DAGVTQSPTHLIKTRGQQVTLRCSPKSGHDTVSWYQQALGQGPQFIFQYYEEEERQRGNFPDRFSGHQFPNYSSELNVNALLLGDSALYLCASSLTYGNEQFFGPGTRLTVL.

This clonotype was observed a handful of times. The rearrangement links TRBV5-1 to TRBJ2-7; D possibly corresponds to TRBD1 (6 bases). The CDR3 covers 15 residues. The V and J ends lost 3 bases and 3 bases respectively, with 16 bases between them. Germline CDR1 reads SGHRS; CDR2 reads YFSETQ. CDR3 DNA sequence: TGCGCCAGCAGCTCCCCTGGGGGCTACCGCTACGAGCAGTACTTC. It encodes CASSSPGGYRYEQYF.

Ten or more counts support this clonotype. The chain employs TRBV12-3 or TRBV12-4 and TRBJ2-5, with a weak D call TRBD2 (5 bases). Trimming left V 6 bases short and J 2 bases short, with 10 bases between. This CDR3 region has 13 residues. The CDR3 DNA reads TGTGCCAGCAGGCCCAGCGGACAAGAGACCCAGTACTTC. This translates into CASRPSGQETQYF.

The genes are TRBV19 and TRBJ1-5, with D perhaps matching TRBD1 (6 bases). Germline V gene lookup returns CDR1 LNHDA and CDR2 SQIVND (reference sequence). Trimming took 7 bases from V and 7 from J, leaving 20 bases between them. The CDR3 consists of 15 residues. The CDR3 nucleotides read TGTGCCAGTATGTTCGGGCAAGGGGGACGACAGCCCCAGCATTTT. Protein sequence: CASMFGQGGRQPQHF. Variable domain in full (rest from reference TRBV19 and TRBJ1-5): DGGITQSPKYLFRKEGQNVTLSCEQNLNHDAMYWYRQDPGQGLRLIYYSQIVNDFQKGDIAEGYSVSREKKESFPLTVTSAQKNPTAFYLCASMFGQGGRQPQHFGDGTRLSIL.

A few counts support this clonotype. The DNA for the CDR3 is TGTGCCAGCAGACAGGGGGAACATGGCTACACCTTC. Protein sequence: CASRQGEHGYTF. The chain couples TRBV4-2 to TRBJ1-2; 8 bases match TRBD1. Germline-derived CDR1 and CDR2 are LGHNA and YNFKEQ. After removal of 6 bases from V and 6 bases from J, the junction contained 3 bases not matched to a gene. The CDR3 contains 12 residues.